This TCR beta chain stems from a study of early T cells in non-severe SARS-CoV-2 infection. The CDR3 runs 18 residues. The germline V and J ends were trimmed by 5 bases and 2 bases, with 19 bases remaining between them. Germline V lookup: CDR1 SGHAT, CDR2 FQNNGV. TCRdb recomputed calls from the 5' RACE reads with MiXCR, one row per CDR3 protein. The sample includes 68,000 or so distinct CDR3 sequences, 13% seen only once; the top ten take around 5.1%. This clonotype was seen ten or more times. This TCR came from an adult who was a healthcare worker with PCR-confirmed SARS-CoV-2 infection or an uninfected control (not recorded which). The chain has TRBV11-2 and TRBJ2-6, with D possibly TRBD2 on 5 matching bases. The sample consisted of whole blood. CDR3 sequence (DNA): TGTGCCAGCAGCGTCCGGGAACAGACACTGGCTGGGGCCAACGTCCTGACTTTC. Encoded protein: CASSVREQTLAGANVLTF.